This is a list of T cell receptor beta chains from one sample in a study of shared T cell receptors in the human thymus. Assay used: immunoSEQ multiplex PCR; TCRdb lists only in-frame clones, some missing. Of 700,000 or so clones listed, 80% to 90% are singletons. These sequences were also reported in another study, on human thymus T cells.

The sequenced material came from thymocytes. The source of these receptors is a girl younger than two with a congenital heart defect. Each CDR3 is given with its conserved first and last residue. D genes are given only for firm matches. Expanded clones are given a class, and other clones once, few, many or no size at all.

D gene: TRBD1
clone size: .
V gene: TRBV5-1
J gene: TRBJ1-2
CDR3 DNA: TGCGCCAGCAGCCGAGGGATGGGACAGGCCCTAGCTAACTATGGCTACACCTTC
CDR3 protein: CASSRGMGQALANYGYTF

D gene: TRBD1
clone size: .
V gene: TRBV19
J gene: TRBJ2-3
CDR3 DNA: TGTGCCAGTAAGGGACAGGACACAGATACGCAGTATTTT
CDR3 protein: CASKGQDTDTQYF

D gene: .
clone size: .
V gene: TRBV7-9
J gene: TRBJ1-1
CDR3 DNA: TGTGCCAGCAGCGAGCAGGTGGACACTGAAGCTTTCTTT
CDR3 protein: CASSEQVDTEAFF

D gene: .
clone size: .
V gene: TRBV7-9
J gene: TRBJ2-5
CDR3 DNA: TGTGCCAGCAGCTTAACTAAAGAGACCCAGTACTTC
CDR3 protein: CASSLTKETQYF

D gene: .
clone size: .
V gene: TRBV6-1
J gene: TRBJ1-4
CDR3 DNA: TGTGCCAGCACTTTTCGGGGGATCGGTGAAAAACTGTTTTTT
CDR3 protein: CASTFRGIGEKLFF

D gene: TRBD1
clone size: once
V gene: TRBV12-5
J gene: TRBJ2-5
CDR3 DNA: TGTGCTAGTGGTGTGCCGGGACAGGGGGAGACCCAGTACTTC
CDR3 protein: CASGVPGQGETQYF

D gene: .
clone size: .
V gene: TRBV2
J gene: TRBJ1-6
CDR3 DNA: TGTGCCAGCAGTAAGGGGAATTCACCCCTCCACTTT
CDR3 protein: CASSKGNSPLHF

D gene: .
clone size: .
V gene: TRBV9
J gene: TRBJ1-2
CDR3 DNA: TGTGCCAGCAGCGCCAACCGGGGGACTACTGGGGGGCCCAACTATGGCTACACCTTC
CDR3 protein: CASSANRGTTGGPNYGYTF

D gene: TRBD1
clone size: .
V gene: TRBV9
J gene: TRBJ1-2
CDR3 DNA: TGTGCCAGCAGCGTAGTGGGACAGGGCAGGAGCGGCTACACCTTC
CDR3 protein: CASSVVGQGRSGYTF

D gene: TRBD1
clone size: .
V gene: TRBV13
J gene: TRBJ1-1
CDR3 DNA: TGTGCCAGCAGCTTCAATTGGGGACAGGGGAACACTGAAGCTTTCTTT
CDR3 protein: CASSFNWGQGNTEAFF

D gene: TRBD1
clone size: .
V gene: TRBV15
J gene: TRBJ1-6
CDR3 DNA: TGTGCCACCAGCAGAGGACAGGGGCCCCCTTATAATTCACCCCTCCACTTT
CDR3 protein: CATSRGQGPPYNSPLHF

D gene: .
clone size: once
V gene: TRBV15
J gene: TRBJ1-1
CDR3 DNA: TGTGCCACCAGCAGAGCCTTCGGGGACACTGAAGCTTTCTTT
CDR3 protein: CATSRAFGDTEAFF

D gene: TRBD2
clone size: .
V gene: TRBV28
J gene: TRBJ2-5
CDR3 DNA: TGTGCCAGCAGTCAGATAGCGGGGGAACAAGAGACCCAGTACTTC
CDR3 protein: CASSQIAGEQETQYF

D gene: .
clone size: .
V gene: TRBV5-6
J gene: TRBJ2-7
CDR3 DNA: TGTGCCAGCAGCCCGCGGGGGCTCTACGAGCAGTACTTC
CDR3 protein: CASSPRGLYEQYF

D gene: TRBD1
clone size: .
V gene: TRBV6-6
J gene: TRBJ1-2
CDR3 DNA: TGTGCCAGCAGTTACCCAAGGGACAGGACCTATGGCTACACCTTC
CDR3 protein: CASSYPRDRTYGYTF

D gene: .
clone size: .
V gene: TRBV7-9
J gene: TRBJ1-6
CDR3 DNA: TGTGCCAGCAGCTTAGGTCAGGGGAAATTGTCACCCCTCCACTTT
CDR3 protein: CASSLGQGKLSPLHF

D gene: TRBD2
clone size: .
V gene: TRBV7-2
J gene: TRBJ2-3
CDR3 DNA: TGTGCCAGCAGCTTAACCCGACTAGCGGGGGGCAGCCCAGATACGCAGTATTTT
CDR3 protein: CASSLTRLAGGSPDTQYF

D gene: .
clone size: .
V gene: TRBV11-2
J gene: TRBJ2-4
CDR3 DNA: TGTGCCAGCAGCCCAGGGGTAGGGATTGGAGCCAAAAACATTCAGTACTTC
CDR3 protein: CASSPGVGIGAKNIQYF

D gene: TRBD1
clone size: .
V gene: TRBV27
J gene: TRBJ2-3
CDR3 DNA: TGTGCCAGCCGTTCCAGGGGGCATTCAGATACGCAGTATTTT
CDR3 protein: CASRSRGHSDTQYF

D gene: TRBD1
clone size: few
V gene: TRBV28
J gene: TRBJ1-2
CDR3 DNA: TGTGCCAGCGGCCCCAGGGGGCGTGGCTACACCTTC
CDR3 protein: CASGPRGRGYTF

D gene: .
clone size: .
V gene: TRBV5-5
J gene: TRBJ1-1
CDR3 DNA: TGTGCCAGCAGCTTAGAGGTAACTGAAGCTTTCTTT
CDR3 protein: CASSLEVTEAFF

D gene: .
clone size: .
V gene: TRBV6-5
J gene: TRBJ2-7
CDR3 DNA: TGTGCCACTCGAGACAGCTACGAGCAGTACTTC
CDR3 protein: CATRDSYEQYF

D gene: .
clone size: .
V gene: TRBV5-6
J gene: TRBJ1-1
CDR3 DNA: TGTGCCAGCAGCTTGGCCGAGAGCACTGAAGCTTTCTTT
CDR3 protein: CASSLAESTEAFF

D gene: .
clone size: .
V gene: TRBV14
J gene: TRBJ2-1
CDR3 DNA: TGTGCCAGCAGCCAAGGGGATGGAGCTAGCGTCGGCTCCTACAATGAGCAGTTCTTC
CDR3 protein: CASSQGDGASVGSYNEQFF

D gene: .
clone size: .
V gene: TRBV6-4
J gene: TRBJ2-7
CDR3 DNA: TGTGCCAGCGGGAGCCCGTGCTGTTCCACCTACGAGCAGTACTTC
CDR3 protein: CASGSPCCSTYEQYF

D gene: .
clone size: .
V gene: TRBV5-1
J gene: TRBJ2-5
CDR3 DNA: TGCGCCAGCAGCCAAAGTCGAGTCCCTCGAGAGACCCAGTACTTC
CDR3 protein: CASSQSRVPRETQYF